The 23 T cell receptor beta chains below were found in one sample sequenced in a study of blood T cell repertoires in COVID-19. TCRdb keeps only in-frame clones here, not all; method: immunoSEQ multiplex PCR. Of 150,000 to 200,000 clones in the sample, roughly 90% were seen once. The specimen sequenced was PBMCs or T cells enriched from blood (not recorded which). Receptors were obtained from a woman in her late teens or twenties who had recovered from COVID-19.

In DNA form, the CDR3 reads TGTGCCAGCAGTCCACTGGGACAGAAGTTCTCTGGAAACACCATATATTTT. This sequence encodes CASSPLGQKFSGNTIYF. The rearrangement links TRBV27 to TRBJ1-3; 7 nucleotides line up with TRBD1. Germline trimming cut 5 bases from V and 0 bases from J; bases unmatched to any gene: 10. CDR1 and CDR2 from the germline V gene are MNHEY and SMNVEV (reference sequence). The CDR3 is made up of 17 amino acids.

CDR3 coding DNA: TGTGCCAGTAGTATCTTCTCGGCGGTTAACTATGGCTACACCTTC. Its translation is CASSIFSAVNYGYTF. The chain combines TRBV19 with TRBJ1-2; no firm D call. CDR1 is LNHDA, CDR2 SQIVND, per germline (reference sequence). V was shortened by 3 bases and J by 1 base, with 12 bases between the two germline ends. The CDR3 has 15 residues. Using reference TRBV19 and TRBJ1-2 for the parts outside the CDR3, the full variable domain is DGGITQSPKYLFRKEGQNVTLSCEQNLNHDAMYWYRQDPGQGLRLIYYSQIVNDFQKGDIAEGYSVSREKKESFPLTVTSAQKNPTAFYLCASSIFSAVNYGYTFGSGTRLTVV.

The chain employs TRBV7-9 and TRBJ1-1; 11 bases line up with TRBD1. Germline CDR1 reads SEHNR; CDR2 reads FQNEAQ (reference sequence). The V and J ends lost 7 bases and 2 bases, in that order; junction bases with no gene match: 15. CDR3 length equals 18 residues. The CDR3: CASTLPIRTGGRNTEAFF. In DNA form, the CDR3 reads TGTGCCAGCACACTCCCTATCCGGACAGGGGGCAGAAACACTGAAGCTTTCTTT.

The rearrangement links TRBV11-1 to TRBJ2-3; 12 bases agree with TRBD2. CDR1 and CDR2 (germline): SGHAT, FQDESV (reference sequence). V shed 5 bases and J 4 bases; nucleotides not matched to a gene: 7. This CDR3 has 16 residues. For the CDR3, the DNA is TGTGCCAGCAGCGATCTAGCGGGAGGGCTGGCAGATACGCAGTATTTT. This translates into CASSDLAGGLADTQYF.

This clone was seen only a few times. This sequence joins TRBV9 and TRBJ2-1; 7 bases match TRBD2. The length of the CDR3 is 17 residues. The junction had 13 bases not matched to a gene; V was cut back by 0 bases and J by 7 bases. Germline-derived CDR1 and CDR2 are SGDLS and YYNGEE. The CDR3 DNA follows: TGTGCCAGCAGCGTAGACCCCGGAAGCGGGATTAGAAATGAGCAGTTCTTC. It specifies CASSVDPGSGIRNEQFF. Full variable domain (outside the CDR3, taken from reference TRBV9 and TRBJ2-1): DSGVTQTPKHLITATGQRVTLRCSPRSGDLSVYWYQQSLDQGLQFLIQYYNGEERAKGNILERFSAQQFPDLHSELNLSSLELGDSALYFCASSVDPGSGIRNEQFFGPGTRLTVL.

The chain links TRBV28 to TRBJ2-5; 9 bases agree with TRBD1. CDR1 is MDHEN, CDR2 SYDVKM, per germline. The V segment lost 7 bases and the J segment 0 bases; nucleotides outside the gene matches: 9. This CDR3 is built from 16 residues. In nucleotides, the CDR3 is TGTGCCAGCAACACCCAAGGACAGGGGAACCAAGAGACCCAGTACTTC. Protein: CASNTQGQGNQETQYF. The whole variable domain, filled in from reference TRBV28 and TRBJ2-5, reads DVKVTQSSRYLVKRTGEKVFLECVQDMDHENMFWYRQDPGLGLRLIYFSYDVKMKEKGDIPEGYSVSREKKERFSLILESASTNQTSMYLCASNTQGQGNQETQYFGPGTRLLVL.

CDR3 DNA sequence: TGTGCCTGGAGTGGACAGGGCTCTGAAGCTTTCTTT. This codes for CAWSGQGSEAFF. The rearrangement joins TRBV30 to TRBJ1-1; TRBD1 matches 7 bases. V was pared by 1 base and J by 6 bases, with 2 bases of the junction left unmatched. CDR1 is GTSNPN and CDR2 is SVGIG in the germline V gene (reference sequence). The CDR3 spans 12 residues.

J is TRBJ2-7 and V is TRBV20-1, with D hard to call. This CDR3 region has 10 residues. Germline CDR1 DFQATT, CDR2 SNEGSKA (reference sequence). The V gene lost 6 bases and the J gene lost 3 bases, with 6 bases spanning the gap. The CDR3 DNA reads TGCAGTGCCGCGGACTACGAGCAGTACTTC. It codes for CSAADYEQYF.

The chain is built from TRBV7-6 and TRBJ2-7; D might be TRBD2 (5 bases). The germline V and J ends were trimmed by 2 bases and 4 bases, with 6 bases remaining between them. This CDR3 spans 12 amino acids. Germline assignment: CDR1 SGHVS and CDR2 FNYEAQ. As DNA, the CDR3 is TGTGCCAGCAGCTTACGGGGATACGAGCAGTACTTC. It is translated as CASSLRGYEQYF.

CDR3 bases: TGTGCCAGCAGTCTCCTCAGGGAGGTGTACTTC. Translation gives CASSLLREVYF. This chain connects TRBV28 to TRBJ2-7; the D gene is possibly TRBD2 (6 bases). The CDR3 is 11 residues long. Germline V gives CDR1 MDHEN, CDR2 SYDVKM. V lost 5 bases to trimming and J lost 12 bases, with 14 bases between them.

This chain joins TRBV7-2 and TRBJ2-1, with D perhaps matching TRBD2 (5 bases). Trimming left V 9 bases short and J 8 bases short, with 20 bases between. CDR1 and CDR2 from the germline V gene are SGHTA and FQGNSA. CDR3 length equals 14 residues. The CDR3 is CASKAAPPLDEQFF. The DNA for the CDR3 is TGTGCCAGTAAAGCGGCACCACCCTTAGATGAGCAGTTCTTC.

The V and J genes are TRBV29-1 and TRBJ2-2, with 9 nucleotides matching TRBD1. This CDR3 contains 14 residues. Germline V gives CDR1 SQVTM, CDR2 ANQGSEA. Trimming removed 6 bases from V and 8 bases from J; junction bases left unmatched: 10. The CDR3 loop reads CSVRQGVVEGELFF. CDR3 coding DNA: TGCAGCGTAAGACAGGGGGTCGTTGAGGGGGAGCTGTTTTTT.

The chain has TRBV11-3 and TRBJ2-3; tentatively, D is TRBD2 (5 bases). Germline values: CDR1 SGHNT, CDR2 YENEEA. The CDR3 consists of 17 residues. Trimming took off 5 bases at V and 4 bases at J, with 22 bases between the two ends. The CDR3 sequence is CASSARTMGARADTQYF. In DNA, the CDR3 is TGTGCCAGCAGCGCACGGACCATGGGAGCCCGGGCAGATACGCAGTATTTT.

The chain uses TRBV7-3 and TRBJ2-3; possibly TRBD2 for D (6 bases). The germline V and J ends were trimmed by 5 bases and 0 bases, with 24 bases remaining between them. The CDR3 loop spans 19 amino acids. Germline V gene data show CDR1 as SGHTA and CDR2 as FQGTGA. The CDR3 DNA follows: TGTGCCAGCAGCCAAGGGACTGGGCGGCGGCTTACTAGCACAGATACGCAGTATTTT. As protein: CASSQGTGRRLTSTDTQYF.

Here the CDR3 DNA reads TGTGCCAGCAGCCGGGTTGGCCGCTCTGGAAACACCATATATTTT. This codes for CASSRVGRSGNTIYF. V usage is TRBV27 and J usage is TRBJ1-3, with unresolved D. V shed 6 bases and J shed 0 bases, with 12 bases lying between them. Germline V CDR1 and CDR2: MNHEY, SMNVEV (reference sequence). The CDR3 totals 15 residues.

The chain recombines TRBV28 with TRBJ2-7; D gene ambiguous. Germline-derived CDR1 and CDR2 are MDHEN and SYDVKM. V shed 6 bases and J shed 0 bases, with 9 bases lying between them. This CDR3 comprises 13 residues. CDR3 sequence: CASRQSASYEQYF. The CDR3 region has the DNA TGTGCCAGCAGACAGTCTGCCTCCTACGAGCAGTACTTC.

This clone was found once. The chain couples TRBV6-5 to TRBJ2-4, with unresolved D. CDR3 length: 14 residues. Trimming shortened V by 5 bases and J by 0 bases, and 8 bases separated the two germline ends. Germline loops: CDR1 MNHEY, CDR2 SVGAGI. DNA for the CDR3: TGTGCCAGCAGTAAAAGACTAGCCAAAAACATTCAGTACTTC. Amino acids: CASSKRLAKNIQYF.

The chain uses TRBV5-1 and TRBJ2-7; D gene uncertain. CDR3 length: 13 residues. V lost 5 bases to trimming and J lost 0 bases, with 9 bases between them. The germline V gene encodes CDR1 SGHRS and CDR2 YFSETQ. As DNA, the CDR3 is TGCGCCAGCAGTTCTGGAGACTCCTACGAGCAGTACTTC. This sequence encodes CASSSGDSYEQYF.

This rearrangement joins TRBV9 to TRBJ2-7, with a tentative D call TRBD2 (6 bases). V lost 7 bases and J 2 bases, leaving 10 bases between the germline ends. Looked up from germline, CDR1 is SGDLS and CDR2 is YYNGEE. This CDR3 spans 12 amino acids. The CDR3 bases are TGTGCCAGCGGGACTGAGCCCTACGAGCAGTACTTC. Its translation: CASGTEPYEQYF.

J is TRBJ2-7 and V is TRBV10-2; D uncertain. CDR3 length: 13 residues. The V end lost 5 bases, the J end lost 3 bases, and 11 bases lay between the germline ends. Per the germline V gene, CDR1 is WSHSY and CDR2 is SAAADI. The CDR3 region has the DNA TGCGCCAGCAGTTTTGGCACTAACTACGAGCAGTACTTC. Amino acid sequence: CASSFGTNYEQYF.

This clone occurred once. The CDR3 bases are TGCAGCGTCGATAACAGGGGGCTTGAGACCCAGTACTTC. It is translated as CSVDNRGLETQYF. This chain joins TRBV29-1 and TRBJ2-5, with 9 bases that match TRBD1. V was clipped by 6 bases and J by 5 bases; unmatched bases: 7. Germline V lookup: CDR1 SQVTM, CDR2 ANQGSEA. The CDR3 covers 13 residues.

The genes are TRBV18 and TRBJ1-3; 10 bases are shared with TRBD1. J was trimmed by 7 bases and V by 5 bases; bases with no gene match: 11. The length of the CDR3 is 16 residues. Germline assignment: CDR1 KGHSH and CDR2 LQKENI. The CDR3 region is CASSATPGQGINTIYF. CDR3 bases: TGTGCCAGCTCAGCAACGCCGGGACAGGGGATCAACACCATATATTTT.

This clone occurred once. The chain joins TRBV5-6 to TRBJ2-7; D remains ambiguous. The CDR3 totals 11 residues. The germline V and J ends were trimmed by 4 bases and 5 bases, with 7 bases remaining between them. CDR1 and CDR2 (germline): SGHDT, YYEEEE. The CDR3 region is CASSLSHEQYF. DNA for the CDR3: TGTGCCAGCAGCCTGTCCCACGAGCAGTACTTC.